Listed below are T cell receptor beta chains from one sample, sequenced in a study of blood T cell repertoires in COVID-19. Clones were read by immunoSEQ multiplex PCR, and TCRdb kept only the in-frame ones, dropping some. The data hold over 100,000 clones, with approximately 83% observed a single time. The specimen was peripheral blood. Receptor source: a woman in her seventies with acute or convalescent COVID-19. Each CDR3 is given with its conserved first and last residue. D genes are given only for firm matches. Clone size is given for some rows only: seen once, a few or many times, or a class if the clone is expanded.

D gene: TRBD2; J gene: TRBJ2-5; V gene: TRBV7-2; clone size: once; CDR3 protein: CASSFGLEETQYF; CDR3 DNA: TGTGCCAGCAGCTTCGGACTAGAGGAGACCCAGTACTTC
D gene: .; J gene: TRBJ1-1; V gene: TRBV24-1; clone size: .; CDR3 protein: CATSQGNGNTEAFF; CDR3 DNA: TGTGCCACTTCTCAGGGGAACGGGAACACTGAAGCTTTCTTT
D gene: TRBD1; J gene: TRBJ1-1; V gene: TRBV5-1; clone size: .; CDR3 protein: CASSPGTGGTEAFF; CDR3 DNA: TGCGCCAGCAGCCCTGGGACAGGGGGCACTGAAGCTTTCTTT
D gene: .; J gene: TRBJ2-1; V gene: TRBV25-1; clone size: .; CDR3 protein: CASSESGLWSYNEQFF; CDR3 DNA: TGTGCCAGCAGTGAATCAGGGTTATGGTCATACAATGAGCAGTTCTTC
D gene: TRBD2; J gene: TRBJ2-1; V gene: TRBV10-3; clone size: .; CDR3 protein: CAISRTSGGNNEQFF; CDR3 DNA: TGTGCCATCAGTCGGACTAGCGGAGGTAACAATGAGCAGTTCTTC
D gene: TRBD2; J gene: TRBJ2-3; V gene: TRBV7-9; clone size: .; CDR3 protein: CASSLLSSGLPYF; CDR3 DNA: TGTGCCAGCAGCTTACTATCTAGCGGGCTACCTTATTTT
D gene: TRBD1; J gene: TRBJ1-6; V gene: TRBV4-1; clone size: .; CDR3 protein: CASSQDWGPGQSSYNSPLHF; CDR3 DNA: TGCGCCAGCAGCCAAGATTGGGGCCCGGGACAGAGCTCCTATAATTCACCCCTCCACTTT
D gene: TRBD2; J gene: TRBJ2-5; V gene: TRBV5-6; clone size: .; CDR3 protein: CASSLVTSGRAVETQYF; CDR3 DNA: TGTGCCAGCAGCTTGGTTACTAGCGGGAGGGCCGTAGAGACCCAGTACTTC
D gene: TRBD1; J gene: TRBJ2-7; V gene: TRBV19; clone size: .; CDR3 protein: CASGGTGVSGEQYF; CDR3 DNA: TGTGCCAGCGGAGGGACAGGGGTATCGGGCGAGCAGTACTTC
D gene: TRBD2; J gene: TRBJ2-1; V gene: TRBV20-1; clone size: .; CDR3 protein: CSASQGTSGSLFF; CDR3 DNA: TGCAGTGCTAGTCAGGGGACTAGCGGTAGTCTGTTCTTC
D gene: TRBD2; J gene: TRBJ2-7; V gene: TRBV15; clone size: few; CDR3 protein: CATSREGKTSGGAVLYEQYF; CDR3 DNA: TGTGCCACCAGCAGAGAAGGGAAGACTAGCGGGGGAGCAGTACTATACGAGCAGTACTTC
D gene: TRBD1; J gene: TRBJ2-6; V gene: TRBV15; clone size: .; CDR3 protein: CATSRDRGLSGANVLTF; CDR3 DNA: TGTGCCACCAGCAGGGACAGGGGACTATCTGGGGCCAACGTCCTGACTTTC
D gene: .; J gene: TRBJ1-2; V gene: TRBV9; clone size: .; CDR3 protein: CASSPSDPWRQNYGYTF; CDR3 DNA: TGTGCCAGCAGCCCTTCCGACCCATGGAGGCAGAACTATGGCTACACCTTC
D gene: .; J gene: TRBJ2-2; V gene: TRBV7-7; clone size: .; CDR3 protein: CASSFEGPGTGELFF; CDR3 DNA: TGTGCCAGCAGCTTCGAAGGGCCAGGGACCGGGGAGCTGTTTTTT
D gene: .; J gene: TRBJ2-1; V gene: TRBV7-6; clone size: .; CDR3 protein: CASSPLAGSEQFF; CDR3 DNA: TGTGCCAGCAGCCCCCTAGCCGGGTCGGAGCAGTTCTTC
D gene: .; J gene: TRBJ2-3; V gene: TRBV27; clone size: .; CDR3 protein: CASSYQGNRGTDTQYF; CDR3 DNA: TGTGCCAGCAGCTATCAGGGAAACCGGGGCACAGATACGCAGTATTTT
D gene: TRBD2; J gene: TRBJ2-3; V gene: TRBV29-1; clone size: .; CDR3 protein: CSVSSGVGGTDTQYF; CDR3 DNA: TGCAGCGTTTCTAGCGGAGTGGGGGGCACAGATACGCAGTATTTT
D gene: TRBD2; J gene: TRBJ2-5; V gene: TRBV19; clone size: .; CDR3 protein: CASSMTSGGPETQYF; CDR3 DNA: TGTGCCAGTAGTATGACTAGCGGGGGGCCGGAGACCCAGTACTTC
D gene: .; J gene: TRBJ2-3; V gene: TRBV6-1; clone size: .; CDR3 protein: CASSEDRDDTQYF; CDR3 DNA: TGTGCCAGCAGTGAAGACAGGGACGATACGCAGTATTTT
D gene: TRBD2; J gene: TRBJ2-2; V gene: TRBV5-1; clone size: .; CDR3 protein: CASSLMGGPTGELFF; CDR3 DNA: TGCGCCAGCAGCTTAATGGGAGGGCCGACCGGGGAGCTGTTTTTT
D gene: TRBD1; J gene: TRBJ2-7; V gene: TRBV28; clone size: .; CDR3 protein: CASRLRDSVYEQYF; CDR3 DNA: TGTGCCAGCAGGCTCAGGGACAGCGTTTACGAGCAGTACTTC
D gene: .; J gene: TRBJ1-1; V gene: TRBV20-1; clone size: .; CDR3 protein: CSASRGIEAEAFF; CDR3 DNA: TGCAGTGCTAGTAGGGGGATAGAGGCTGAAGCTTTCTTT
D gene: .; J gene: TRBJ1-5; V gene: TRBV7-9; clone size: .; CDR3 protein: CASSLLVGAGQPQHF; CDR3 DNA: TGTGCCAGCAGCCTCTTGGTAGGGGCAGGCCAGCCCCAGCATTTT
D gene: .; J gene: TRBJ2-5; V gene: TRBV19; clone size: few; CDR3 protein: CASSIDSSQETQYF; CDR3 DNA: TGTGCCAGTAGTATCGACAGCAGCCAAGAGACCCAGTACTTC
D gene: .; J gene: TRBJ2-3; V gene: TRBV5-4; clone size: .; CDR3 protein: CASSFPGPTADTQYF; CDR3 DNA: TGTGCCAGCAGCTTTCCGGGCCCGACAGCAGATACGCAGTATTTT
D gene: TRBD2; J gene: TRBJ2-3; V gene: TRBV19; clone size: .; CDR3 protein: CASSSTASGRGTDTQYF; CDR3 DNA: TGTGCCAGTAGCTCCACTGCTAGCGGGAGAGGGACAGATACGCAGTATTTT
D gene: TRBD2; J gene: TRBJ2-7; V gene: TRBV5-1; clone size: .; CDR3 protein: CASSSAGGSSYEQYF; CDR3 DNA: TGCGCCAGCAGCTCCGCGGGGGGGAGCTCCTACGAGCAGTACTTC
D gene: .; J gene: TRBJ2-2; V gene: TRBV19; clone size: once; CDR3 protein: CASVKGIAGELFF; CDR3 DNA: TGTGCCAGCGTGAAGGGGATCGCCGGGGAGCTGTTTTTT
D gene: TRBD2; J gene: TRBJ2-1; V gene: TRBV19; clone size: .; CDR3 protein: CASSPFRSGVNNEQFF; CDR3 DNA: TGTGCCAGTAGTCCTTTCCGCAGCGGGGTAAACAATGAGCAGTTCTTC
D gene: .; J gene: TRBJ2-7; V gene: TRBV2; clone size: .; CDR3 protein: CASSVAVSSYEQYF; CDR3 DNA: TGTGCCAGCAGTGTTGCAGTTTCTTCCTACGAGCAGTACTTC
D gene: .; J gene: TRBJ1-5; V gene: TRBV24-1; clone size: once; CDR3 protein: CATSDNRVRQPQHF; CDR3 DNA: TGTGCCACCAGTGACAACAGGGTTCGTCAGCCCCAGCATTTT
D gene: .; J gene: TRBJ2-7; V gene: TRBV9; clone size: .; CDR3 protein: CASSVENSPYEQYF; CDR3 DNA: TGTGCCAGCAGCGTAGAGAACTCCCCCTACGAGCAGTACTTC
D gene: TRBD1; J gene: TRBJ2-7; V gene: TRBV28; clone size: .; CDR3 protein: CASSFTDRAYEQYF; CDR3 DNA: TGTGCCAGCAGTTTCACGGACAGGGCCTACGAGCAGTACTTC